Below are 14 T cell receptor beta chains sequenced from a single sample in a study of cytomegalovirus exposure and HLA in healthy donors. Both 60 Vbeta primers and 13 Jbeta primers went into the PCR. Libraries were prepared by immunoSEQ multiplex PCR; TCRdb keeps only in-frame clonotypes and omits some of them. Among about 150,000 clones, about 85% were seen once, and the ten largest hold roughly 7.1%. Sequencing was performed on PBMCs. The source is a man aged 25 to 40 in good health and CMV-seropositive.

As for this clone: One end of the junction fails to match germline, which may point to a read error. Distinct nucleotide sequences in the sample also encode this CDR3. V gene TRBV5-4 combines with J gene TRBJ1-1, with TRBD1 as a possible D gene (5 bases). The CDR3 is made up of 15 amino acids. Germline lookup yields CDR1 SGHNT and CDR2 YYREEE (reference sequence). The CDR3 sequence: CASSLGQGLNTEAFF. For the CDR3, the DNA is TGTGCCAGCAGCTTGGGGCAGGGCTTGAACACTGAGGCTTTCTTT.

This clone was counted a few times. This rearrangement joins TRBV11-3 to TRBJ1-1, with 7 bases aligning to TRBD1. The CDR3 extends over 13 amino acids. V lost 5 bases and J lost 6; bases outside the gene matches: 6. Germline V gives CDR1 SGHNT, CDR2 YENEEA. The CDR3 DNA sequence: TGTGCCAGCAGCCAAACAGGGGAGGCTGAAGCTTTCTTT. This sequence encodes CASSQTGEAEAFF.

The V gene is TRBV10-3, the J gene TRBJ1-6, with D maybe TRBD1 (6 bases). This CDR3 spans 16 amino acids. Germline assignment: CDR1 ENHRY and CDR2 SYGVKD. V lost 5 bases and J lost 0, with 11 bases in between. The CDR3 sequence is CAISQDRSSYNSPLHF. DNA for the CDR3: TGTGCCATCAGTCAAGACAGGAGCTCCTATAATTCACCCCTCCACTTT.

The CDR3 region is CASGFGKGNQPQHF. The CDR3 DNA follows: TGTGCTAGTGGTTTCGGGAAGGGCAATCAGCCCCAGCATTTT. This chain links TRBV12-5 with TRBJ1-5, with D unclear. Germline assignment: CDR1 LGHNT and CDR2 FRNRAP. Trimming stripped 3 bases from V and 2 bases from J, with 8 bases between. The CDR3 spans 14 residues.

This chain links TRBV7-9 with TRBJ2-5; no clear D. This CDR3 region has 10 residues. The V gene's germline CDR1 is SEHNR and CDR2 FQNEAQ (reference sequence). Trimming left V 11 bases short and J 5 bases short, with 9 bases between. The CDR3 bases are TGTGCCGTCGCAGTTGAGACCCAGTACTTC. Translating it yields CAVAVETQYF.

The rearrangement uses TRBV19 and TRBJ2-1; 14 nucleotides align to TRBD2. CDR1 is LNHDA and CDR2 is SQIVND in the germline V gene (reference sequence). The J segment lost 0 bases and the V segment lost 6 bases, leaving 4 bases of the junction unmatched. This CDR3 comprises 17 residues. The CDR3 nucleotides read TGTGCCAGTAGAACGACTAGCGGGAGGGCCTCCTACAATGAGCAGTTCTTC. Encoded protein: CASRTTSGRASYNEQFF.

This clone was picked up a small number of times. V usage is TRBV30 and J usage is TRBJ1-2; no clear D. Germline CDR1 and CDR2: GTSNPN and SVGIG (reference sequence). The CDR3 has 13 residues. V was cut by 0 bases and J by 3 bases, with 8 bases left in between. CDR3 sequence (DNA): TGTGCCTGGAGTGTATCACAGTACTATGGCTACACCTTC. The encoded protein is CAWSVSQYYGYTF.

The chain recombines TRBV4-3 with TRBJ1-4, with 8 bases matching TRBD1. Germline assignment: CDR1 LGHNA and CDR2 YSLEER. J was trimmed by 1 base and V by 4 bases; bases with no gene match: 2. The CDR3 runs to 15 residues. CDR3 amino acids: CASSLGQGTNEKLFF. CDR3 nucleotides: TGCGCCAGCAGCCTCGGACAGGGAACTAATGAAAAACTGTTTTTT.

The CDR3 nucleotides are TGTGCCAGCAGTTTATTCTCCCCCCGACAGACCAGGGTGATAAACACCGGGGAGCTGTTTTTT. Translated, it gives CASSLFSPRQTRVINTGELFF. The chain employs TRBV27 and TRBJ2-2, with D perhaps TRBD1 (5 bases). V was shortened by 1 base and J by 2 bases, with 26 bases between the two germline ends. Germline V gene lookup returns CDR1 MNHEY and CDR2 SMNVEV (reference sequence). The CDR3 length is 21 residues.

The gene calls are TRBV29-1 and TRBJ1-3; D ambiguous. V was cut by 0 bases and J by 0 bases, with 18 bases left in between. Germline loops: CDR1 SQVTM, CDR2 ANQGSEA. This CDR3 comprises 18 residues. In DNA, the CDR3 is TGCAGCGTTGAAGACCAGTGGTCCGACTGGAGCTCTGGAAACACCATATATTTT. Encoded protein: CSVEDQWSDWSSGNTIYF. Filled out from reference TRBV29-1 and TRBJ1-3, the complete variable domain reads SAVISQKPSRDICQRGTSLTIQCQVDSQVTMMFWYRQQPGQSLTLIATANQGSEATYESGFVIDKFPISRPNLTFSTLTVSNMSPEDSSIYLCSVEDQWSDWSSGNTIYFGEGSWLTVV.

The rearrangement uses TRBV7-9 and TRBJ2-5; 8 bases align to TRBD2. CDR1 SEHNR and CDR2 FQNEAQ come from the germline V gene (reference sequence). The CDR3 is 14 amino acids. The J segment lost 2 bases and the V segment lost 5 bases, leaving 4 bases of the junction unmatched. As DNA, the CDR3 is TGTGCCAGCAGCATTAGCGGGAATCAAGAGACCCAGTACTTC. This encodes CASSISGNQETQYF.

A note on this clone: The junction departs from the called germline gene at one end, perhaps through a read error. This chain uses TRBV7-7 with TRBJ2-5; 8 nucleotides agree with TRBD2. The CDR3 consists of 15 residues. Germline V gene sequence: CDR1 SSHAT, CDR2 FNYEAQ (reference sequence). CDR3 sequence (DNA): TGTGCTAGCAGCTTAGTAGCGGGACGACAAGAGACCCAGTACTTC. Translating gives CASSLVAGRQETQYF.

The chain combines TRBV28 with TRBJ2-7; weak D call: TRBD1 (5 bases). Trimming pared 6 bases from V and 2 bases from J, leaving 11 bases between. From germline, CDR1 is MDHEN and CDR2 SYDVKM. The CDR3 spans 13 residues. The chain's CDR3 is CASRKDSPYEQYF. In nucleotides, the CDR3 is TGTGCCAGCAGGAAAGACAGTCCCTACGAGCAGTACTTC.

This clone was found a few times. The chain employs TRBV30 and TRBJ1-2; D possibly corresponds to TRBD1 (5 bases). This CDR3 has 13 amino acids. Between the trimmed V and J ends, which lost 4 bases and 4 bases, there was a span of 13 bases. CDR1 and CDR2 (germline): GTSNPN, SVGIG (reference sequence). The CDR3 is CAWKDNRFYGYTF. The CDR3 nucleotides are TGTGCCTGGAAGGACAACCGATTCTATGGCTACACCTTC.